This is a list of T cell receptor beta chains from one sample in a study of blood T cell repertoires in COVID-19. Assay used: immunoSEQ multiplex PCR; TCRdb lists only in-frame clones, some missing. Among 300,000 to 450,000 clones listed, 89% were seen once. The source material was peripheral blood. All receptors come from a woman aged 55-69 years with COVID-19, enrolled during active disease. Both conserved end residues are part of each CDR3. D genes are given only for firm matches. A clone size is listed for some rows: how often the clone was seen (once, few, many), or a class if it is expanded.

size	D	V	J	DNA	CDR3
.	.	TRBV3-1/TRBV3-2	TRBJ1-3	TGTGCCAGCAGCCAACTAGTAGCGAGCTCTGGAAACACCATATATTTT	CASSQLVASSGNTIYF
.	TRBD1	TRBV27	TRBJ1-4	TGTGCCAGCAGTTCCGGACAGGCTTGGGCAACTAATGAAAAACTGTTTTTT	CASSSGQAWATNEKLFF
.	.	TRBV28	TRBJ1-3	TGTGCCAGCAGTTTTGGGGGGTCCTCTGGAAACACCATATATTTT	CASSFGGSSGNTIYF
.	TRBD2	TRBV7-9	TRBJ2-2	TGTGCCAGCAGCCGACGAAGCGGGGGAGGGTCCGGGGAGCTGTTTTTT	CASSRRSGGGSGELFF
once	TRBD2	TRBV19	TRBJ2-5	TGTGCCAGTAGTATAGGTGGCAGCGGGGGACAAGAGACCCAGTACTTC	CASSIGGSGGQETQYF
.	TRBD1	TRBV6-5	TRBJ2-7	TGTGCCAGCAGTTTAGACAGGGGGCAGTCCTACGAGCAGTACTTC	CASSLDRGQSYEQYF
.	TRBD1	TRBV6-6	TRBJ1-3	TGTGCCAGCAGACCACAGGGGGGTGGAAACACCATATATTTT	CASRPQGGGNTIYF
.	.	TRBV13	TRBJ2-7	TGTGCCAGCAGCTTTCCCGGGGACGAGCAGTACTTC	CASSFPGDEQYF
.	TRBD1	TRBV18	TRBJ1-1	TGTGCCAGCTCACCACAGGGGGCAAACACTGAAGCTTTCTTT	CASSPQGANTEAFF
.	.	TRBV9	TRBJ1-1	TGTGCCAGCAGCGTCGGGAACCTAGGCACTGAAGCTTTCTTT	CASSVGNLGTEAFF
.	TRBD1	TRBV6-5	TRBJ1-5	TGTGCCAGCAGGGACAGGGATAGCAATCAGCCCCAGCATTTT	CASRDRDSNQPQHF